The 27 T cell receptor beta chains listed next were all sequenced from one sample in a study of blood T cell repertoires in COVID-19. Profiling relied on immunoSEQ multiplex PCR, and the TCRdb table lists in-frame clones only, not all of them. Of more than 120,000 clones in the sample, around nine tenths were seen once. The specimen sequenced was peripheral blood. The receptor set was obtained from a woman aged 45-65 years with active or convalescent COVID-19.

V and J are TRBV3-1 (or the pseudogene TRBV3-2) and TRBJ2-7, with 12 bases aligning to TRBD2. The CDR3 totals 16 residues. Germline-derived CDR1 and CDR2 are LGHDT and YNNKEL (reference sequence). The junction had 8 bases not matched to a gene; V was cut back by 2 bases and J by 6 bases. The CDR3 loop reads CASSQFTSGRSVEQYF. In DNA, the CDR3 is TGTGCCAGCAGCCAATTCACTAGCGGGAGGTCGGTCGAGCAGTACTTC.

The CDR3 spells CASRLAGKYNEQFF. As DNA, the CDR3 is TGTGCCAGTAGACTAGCGGGAAAATACAATGAGCAGTTCTTC. This chain connects TRBV19 to TRBJ2-1; 10 bases are a match to TRBD2. V trimming: 6 bases; J trimming: 4 bases; junction bases outside the gene matches: 3. CDR1 and CDR2 (germline): LNHDA, SQIVND (reference sequence). The CDR3 sequence is 14 residues long.

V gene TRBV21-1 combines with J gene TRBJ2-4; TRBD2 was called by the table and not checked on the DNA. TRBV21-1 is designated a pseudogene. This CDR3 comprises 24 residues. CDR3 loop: CASSKGPSPAPDSGRGGVKNIQYF. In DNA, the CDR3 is TGTGCCAGCAGCAAAGGCCCCTCCCCCGCGCCCGATAGCGGGAGGGGCGGGGTCAAAAACATTCAGTACTTC.

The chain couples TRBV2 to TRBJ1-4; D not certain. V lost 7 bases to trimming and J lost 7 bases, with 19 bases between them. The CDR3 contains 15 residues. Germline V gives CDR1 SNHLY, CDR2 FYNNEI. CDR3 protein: CASTLTPTPGEKLFF. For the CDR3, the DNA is TGTGCCAGCACCTTAACCCCCACTCCGGGTGAAAAACTGTTTTTT.

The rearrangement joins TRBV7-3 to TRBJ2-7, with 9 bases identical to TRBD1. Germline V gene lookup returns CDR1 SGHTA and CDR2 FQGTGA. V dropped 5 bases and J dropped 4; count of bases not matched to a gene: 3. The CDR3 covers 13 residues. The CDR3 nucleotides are TGTGCCAGCAGCCCGACAGGGGGTTACGAGCAGTACTTC. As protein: CASSPTGGYEQYF.

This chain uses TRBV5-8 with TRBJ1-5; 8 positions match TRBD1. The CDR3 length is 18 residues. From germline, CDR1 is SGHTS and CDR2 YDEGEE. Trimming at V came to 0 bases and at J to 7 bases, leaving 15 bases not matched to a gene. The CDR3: CASSLADREGVTGQPQHF. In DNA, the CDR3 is TGTGCCAGCAGCTTGGCGGACAGGGAAGGTGTAACAGGCCAGCCCCAGCATTTT.

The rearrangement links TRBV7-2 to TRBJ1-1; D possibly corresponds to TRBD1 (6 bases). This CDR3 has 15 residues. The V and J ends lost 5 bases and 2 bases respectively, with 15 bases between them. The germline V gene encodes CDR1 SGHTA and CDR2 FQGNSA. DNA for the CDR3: TGTGCCAGCAGCCAAACTCGCAGGGGAAACACTGAAGCTTTCTTT. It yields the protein CASSQTRRGNTEAFF.

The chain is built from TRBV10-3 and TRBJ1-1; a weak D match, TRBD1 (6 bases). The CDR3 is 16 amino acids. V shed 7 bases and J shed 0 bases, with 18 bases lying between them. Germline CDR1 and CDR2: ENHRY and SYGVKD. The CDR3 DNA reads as TGTGCCATCACCACATATCCGGGACAACTGAACACTGAAGCTTTCTTT. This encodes CAITTYPGQLNTEAFF.

CDR3 in DNA: TGTGCCAGCAGCACCAGGGGCGGCAATGAGCAGTTCTTC. It specifies CASSTRGGNEQFF. The chain recombines TRBV7-3 with TRBJ2-1; D is perhaps TRBD1 (6 bases). Germline V lookup: CDR1 SGHTA, CDR2 FQGTGA. The ends were cut back, 5 bases at V and 6 bases at J, with 11 bases in the middle. This CDR3 is built from 13 residues.

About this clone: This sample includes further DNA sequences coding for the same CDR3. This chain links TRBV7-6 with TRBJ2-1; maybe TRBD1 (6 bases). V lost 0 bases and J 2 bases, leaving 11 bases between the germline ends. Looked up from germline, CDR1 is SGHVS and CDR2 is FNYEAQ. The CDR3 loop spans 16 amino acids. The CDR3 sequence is CASSLAGRGAYNEQFF. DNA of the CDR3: TGTGCCAGCAGCTTAGCTGGCAGGGGTGCCTACAATGAGCAGTTCTTC.

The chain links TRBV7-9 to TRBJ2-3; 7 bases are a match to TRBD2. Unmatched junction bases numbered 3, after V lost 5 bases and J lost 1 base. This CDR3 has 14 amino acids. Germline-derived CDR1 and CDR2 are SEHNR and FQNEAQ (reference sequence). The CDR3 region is CASSRTSGTDTQYF. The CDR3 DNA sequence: TGTGCCAGCAGCCGAACTAGCGGCACAGATACGCAGTATTTT.

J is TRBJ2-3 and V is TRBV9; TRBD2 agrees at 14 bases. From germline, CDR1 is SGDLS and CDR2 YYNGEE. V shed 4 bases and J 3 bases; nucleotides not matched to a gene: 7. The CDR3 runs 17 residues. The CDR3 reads CASSPGLAGVATDTQYF. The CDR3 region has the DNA TGTGCCAGCAGCCCGGGACTAGCGGGAGTTGCGACAGATACGCAGTATTTT.

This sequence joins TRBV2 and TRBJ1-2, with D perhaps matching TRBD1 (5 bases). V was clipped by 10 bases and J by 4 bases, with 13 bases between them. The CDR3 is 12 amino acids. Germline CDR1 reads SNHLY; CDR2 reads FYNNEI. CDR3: CATTREGYGYTF. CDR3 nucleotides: TGTGCCACCACCAGGGAGGGCTATGGCTACACCTTC.

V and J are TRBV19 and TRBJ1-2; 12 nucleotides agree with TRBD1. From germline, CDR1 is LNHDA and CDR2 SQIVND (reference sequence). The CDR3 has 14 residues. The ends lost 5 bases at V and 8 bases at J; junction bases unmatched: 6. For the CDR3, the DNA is TGTGCCAGTAGTCGGGGGACAGGGGGCGTCGGCTACACCTTC. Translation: CASSRGTGGVGYTF. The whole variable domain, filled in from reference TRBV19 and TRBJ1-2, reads DGGITQSPKYLFRKEGQNVTLSCEQNLNHDAMYWYRQDPGQGLRLIYYSQIVNDFQKGDIAEGYSVSREKKESFPLTVTSAQKNPTAFYLCASSRGTGGVGYTFGSGTRLTVV.

CDR3 amino acids: CATVGADSYGYTF. The CDR3 bases are TGTGCCACCGTCGGGGCGGACAGCTATGGCTACACCTTC. The gene calls are TRBV19 and TRBJ1-2; tentative D call: TRBD1 (6 bases). CDR1 is LNHDA and CDR2 is SQIVND in the germline V gene (reference sequence). The CDR3 loop spans 13 amino acids. V was cut by 10 bases and J by 4 bases, with 16 bases left in between.

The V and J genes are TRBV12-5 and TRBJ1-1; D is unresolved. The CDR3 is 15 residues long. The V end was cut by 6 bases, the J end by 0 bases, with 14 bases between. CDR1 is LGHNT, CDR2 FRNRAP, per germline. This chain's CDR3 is CASGRPREVNTEAFF. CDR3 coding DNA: TGTGCTAGTGGCCGTCCGAGGGAGGTGAACACTGAAGCTTTCTTT.

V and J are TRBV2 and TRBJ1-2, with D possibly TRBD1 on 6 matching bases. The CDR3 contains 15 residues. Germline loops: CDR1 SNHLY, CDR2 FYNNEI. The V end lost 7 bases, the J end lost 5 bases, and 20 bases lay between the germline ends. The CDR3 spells CASTPVAGEGYGYTF. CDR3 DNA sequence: TGTGCCAGCACCCCAGTGGCAGGGGAGGGATATGGCTACACCTTC.

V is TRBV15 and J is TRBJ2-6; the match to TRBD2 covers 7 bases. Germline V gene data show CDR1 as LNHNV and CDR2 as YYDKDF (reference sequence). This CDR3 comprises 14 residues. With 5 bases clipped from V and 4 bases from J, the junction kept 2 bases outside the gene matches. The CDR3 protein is CATSRSGGANVLTF. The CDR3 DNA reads TGTGCCACCAGCCGTAGCGGGGGGGCCAACGTCCTGACTTTC.

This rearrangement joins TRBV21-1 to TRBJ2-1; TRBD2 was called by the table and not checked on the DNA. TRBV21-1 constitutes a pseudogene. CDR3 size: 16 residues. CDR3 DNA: TGTGCCAGCACCCGCCGGGGTCATAAACCCTACAATGAGCAGTTCTTC. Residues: CASTRRGHKPYNEQFF.

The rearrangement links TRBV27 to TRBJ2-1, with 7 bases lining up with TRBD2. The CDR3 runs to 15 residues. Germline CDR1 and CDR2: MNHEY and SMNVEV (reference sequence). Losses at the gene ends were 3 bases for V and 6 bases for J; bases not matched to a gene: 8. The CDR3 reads CASSFGGTNINEQFF. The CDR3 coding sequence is TGTGCCAGCAGTTTCGGGGGGACCAATATCAATGAGCAGTTCTTC.

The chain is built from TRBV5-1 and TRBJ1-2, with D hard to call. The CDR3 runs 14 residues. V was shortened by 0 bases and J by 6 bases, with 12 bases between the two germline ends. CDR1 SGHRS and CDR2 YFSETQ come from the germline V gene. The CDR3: CASSLGGMKDGYTF. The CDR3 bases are TGCGCCAGCAGCTTGGGCGGGATGAAGGATGGCTACACCTTC.

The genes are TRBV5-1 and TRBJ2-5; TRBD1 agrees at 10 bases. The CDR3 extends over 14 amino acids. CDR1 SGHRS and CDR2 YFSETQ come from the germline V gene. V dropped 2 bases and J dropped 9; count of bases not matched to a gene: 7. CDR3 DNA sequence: TGCGCCAGCAGCTTCGGGACAGGGGAGTGGGCCCAGTACTTC. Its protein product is CASSFGTGEWAQYF.

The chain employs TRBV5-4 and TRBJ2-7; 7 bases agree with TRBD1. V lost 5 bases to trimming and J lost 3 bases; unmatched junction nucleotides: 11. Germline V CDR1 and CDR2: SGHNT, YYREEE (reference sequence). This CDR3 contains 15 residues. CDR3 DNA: TGTGCCAGCAGTTCCCCGGGACAGAGCTTCTACGAGCAGTACTTC. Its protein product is CASSSPGQSFYEQYF.

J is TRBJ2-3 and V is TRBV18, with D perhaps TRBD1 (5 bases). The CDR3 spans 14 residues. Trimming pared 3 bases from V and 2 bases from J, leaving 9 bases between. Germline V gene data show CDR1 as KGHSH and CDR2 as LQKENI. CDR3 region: CASSPQGYTDTQYF. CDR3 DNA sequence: TGTGCCAGCTCACCTCAGGGTTACACAGATACGCAGTATTTT. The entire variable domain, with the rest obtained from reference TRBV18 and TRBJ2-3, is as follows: NAGVMQNPRHLVRRRGQEARLRCSPMKGHSHVYWYRQLPEEGLKFMVYLQKENIIDESGMPKERFSAEFPKEGPSILRIQQVVRGDSAAYFCASSPQGYTDTQYFGPGTRLTVL.

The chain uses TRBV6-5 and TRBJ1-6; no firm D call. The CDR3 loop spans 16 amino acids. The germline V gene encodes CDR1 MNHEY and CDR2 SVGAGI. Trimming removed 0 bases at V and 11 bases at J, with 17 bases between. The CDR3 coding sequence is TGTGCCAGCAGTTACTCGATTGAACGAGGGTGGGCACCCCTCCACTTT. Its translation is CASSYSIERGWAPLHF.

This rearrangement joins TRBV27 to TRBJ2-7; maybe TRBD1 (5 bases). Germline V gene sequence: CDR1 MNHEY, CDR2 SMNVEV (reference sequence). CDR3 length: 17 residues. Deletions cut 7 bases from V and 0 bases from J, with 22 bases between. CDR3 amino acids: CASNWGGDSCPSYEQYF. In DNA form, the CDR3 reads TGTGCCAGCAACTGGGGCGGTGATTCCTGTCCCTCCTACGAGCAGTACTTC.

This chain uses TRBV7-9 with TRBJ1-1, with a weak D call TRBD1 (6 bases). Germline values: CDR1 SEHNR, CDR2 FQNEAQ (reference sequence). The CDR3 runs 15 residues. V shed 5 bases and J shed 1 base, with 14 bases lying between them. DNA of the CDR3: TGTGCCAGCAGCAATATACAGGGAACGAACACTGAAGCTTTCTTT. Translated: CASSNIQGTNTEAFF.